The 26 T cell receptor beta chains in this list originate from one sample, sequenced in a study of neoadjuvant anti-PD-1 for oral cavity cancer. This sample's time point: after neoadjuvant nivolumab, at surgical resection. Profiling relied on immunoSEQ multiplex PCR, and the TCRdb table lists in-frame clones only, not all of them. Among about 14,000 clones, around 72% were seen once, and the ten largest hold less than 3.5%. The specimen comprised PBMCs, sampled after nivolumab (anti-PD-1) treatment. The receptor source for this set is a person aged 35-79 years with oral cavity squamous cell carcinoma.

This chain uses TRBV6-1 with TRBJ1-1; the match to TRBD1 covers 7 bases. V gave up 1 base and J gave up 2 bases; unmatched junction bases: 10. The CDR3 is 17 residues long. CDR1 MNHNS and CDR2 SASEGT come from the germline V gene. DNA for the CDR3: TGTGCCAGCAGTGAAGGACAGGGAGGTGGCCCAAACACTGAAGCTTTCTTT. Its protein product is CASSEGQGGGPNTEAFF.

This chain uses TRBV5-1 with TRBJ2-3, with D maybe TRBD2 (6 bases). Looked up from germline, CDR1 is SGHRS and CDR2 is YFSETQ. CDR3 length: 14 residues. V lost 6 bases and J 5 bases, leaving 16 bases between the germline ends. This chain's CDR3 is CASTATIGGDTQYF. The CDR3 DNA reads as TGCGCCAGCACAGCGACGATCGGGGGAGATACGCAGTATTTT.

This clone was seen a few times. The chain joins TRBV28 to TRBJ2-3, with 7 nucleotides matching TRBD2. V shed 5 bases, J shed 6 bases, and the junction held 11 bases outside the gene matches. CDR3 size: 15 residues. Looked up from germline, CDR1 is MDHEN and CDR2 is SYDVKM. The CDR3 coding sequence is TGTGCCAGCAGTGGGTCGGGAGCGGGATTTGATACGCAGTATTTT. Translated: CASSGSGAGFDTQYF.

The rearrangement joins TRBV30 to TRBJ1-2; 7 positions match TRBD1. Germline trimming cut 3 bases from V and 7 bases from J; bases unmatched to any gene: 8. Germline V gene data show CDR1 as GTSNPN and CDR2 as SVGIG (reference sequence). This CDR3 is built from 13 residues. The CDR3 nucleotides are TGTGCCTGGAGGTCACAGACAGGGACTGGCTACACCTTC. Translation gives CAWRSQTGTGYTF.

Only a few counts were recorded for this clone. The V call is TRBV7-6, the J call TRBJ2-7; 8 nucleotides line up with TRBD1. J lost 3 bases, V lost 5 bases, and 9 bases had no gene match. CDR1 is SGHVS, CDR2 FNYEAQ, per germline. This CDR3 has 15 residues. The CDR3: CASSQESGTGYEQYF. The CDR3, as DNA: TGTGCCAGCAGCCAAGAATCCGGGACAGGCTACGAGCAGTACTTC.

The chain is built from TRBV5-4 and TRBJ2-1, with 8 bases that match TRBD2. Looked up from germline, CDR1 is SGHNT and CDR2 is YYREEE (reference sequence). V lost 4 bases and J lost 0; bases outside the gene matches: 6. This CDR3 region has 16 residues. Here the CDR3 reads CASSDPSGSSYNEQFF. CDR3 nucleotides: TGTGCCAGCAGCGACCCAAGCGGGAGCTCCTACAATGAGCAGTTCTTC. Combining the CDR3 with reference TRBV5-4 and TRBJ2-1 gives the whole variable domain ETGVTQSPTHLIKTRGQQVTLRCSSQSGHNTVSWYQQALGQGPQFIFQYYREEENGRGNFPPRFSGLQFPNYSSELNVNALELDDSALYLCASSDPSGSSYNEQFFGPGTRLTVL.

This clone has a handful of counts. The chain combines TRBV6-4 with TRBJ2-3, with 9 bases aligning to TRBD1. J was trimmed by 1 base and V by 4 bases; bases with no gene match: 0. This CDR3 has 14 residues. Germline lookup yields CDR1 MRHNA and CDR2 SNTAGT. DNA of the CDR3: TGTGCCAGCAGTGGGACAGGGGGCACAGATACGCAGTATTTT. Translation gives CASSGTGGTDTQYF.

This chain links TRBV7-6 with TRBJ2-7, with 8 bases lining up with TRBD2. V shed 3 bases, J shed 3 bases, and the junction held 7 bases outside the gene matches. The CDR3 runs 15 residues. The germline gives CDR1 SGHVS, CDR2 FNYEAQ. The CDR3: CASSLLSSGSYEQYF. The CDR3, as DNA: TGTGCCAGCAGCTTGTTATCCAGCGGGAGCTACGAGCAGTACTTC. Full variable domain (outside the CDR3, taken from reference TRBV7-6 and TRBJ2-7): GAGVSQSPRYKVTKRGQDVALRCDPISGHVSLYWYRQALGQGPEFLTYFNYEAQQDKSGLPNDRFSAERPEGSISTLTIQRTEQRDSAMYRCASSLLSSGSYEQYFGPGTRLTVT.

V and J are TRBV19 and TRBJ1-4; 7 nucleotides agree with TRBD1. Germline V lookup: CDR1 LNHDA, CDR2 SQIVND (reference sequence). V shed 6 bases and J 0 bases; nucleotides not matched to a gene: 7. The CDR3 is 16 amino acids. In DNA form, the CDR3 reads TGTGCCAGTAGCACCGGGACAGACCCAACTAATGAAAAACTGTTTTTT. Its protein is CASSTGTDPTNEKLFF.

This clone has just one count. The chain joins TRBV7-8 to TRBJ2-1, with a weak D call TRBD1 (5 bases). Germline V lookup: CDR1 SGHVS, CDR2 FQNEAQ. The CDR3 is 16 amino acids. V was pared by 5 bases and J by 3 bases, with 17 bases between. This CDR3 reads CASSPRAGSVYNEQFF. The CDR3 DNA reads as TGTGCCAGCAGCCCACGGGCAGGGTCAGTCTACAATGAGCAGTTCTTC.

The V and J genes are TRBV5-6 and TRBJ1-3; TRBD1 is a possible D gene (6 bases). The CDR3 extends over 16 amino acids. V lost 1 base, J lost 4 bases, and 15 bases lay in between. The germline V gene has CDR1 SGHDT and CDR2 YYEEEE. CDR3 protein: CASSLTSGVTGNTIYF. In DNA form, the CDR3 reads TGTGCCAGCAGCTTGACCTCAGGGGTGACGGGAAACACCATATATTTT. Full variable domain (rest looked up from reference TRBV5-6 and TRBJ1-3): DAGVTQSPTHLIKTRGQQVTLRCSPKSGHDTVSWYQQALGQGPQFIFQYYEEEERQRGNFPDRFSGHQFPNYSSELNVNALLLGDSALYLCASSLTSGVTGNTIYFGEGSWLTVV.

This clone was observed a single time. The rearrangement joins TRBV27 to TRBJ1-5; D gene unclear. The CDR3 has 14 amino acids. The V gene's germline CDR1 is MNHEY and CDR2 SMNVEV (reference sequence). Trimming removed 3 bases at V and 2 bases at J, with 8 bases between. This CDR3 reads CASSFDGGNQPQHF. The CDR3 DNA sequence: TGTGCCAGCAGTTTTGACGGAGGCAATCAGCCCCAGCATTTT.

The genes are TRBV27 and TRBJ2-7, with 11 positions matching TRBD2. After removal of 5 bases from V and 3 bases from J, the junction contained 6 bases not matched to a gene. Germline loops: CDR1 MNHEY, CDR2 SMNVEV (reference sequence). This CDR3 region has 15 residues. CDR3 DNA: TGTGCCAGCAGTCCAACTAGCGGGAGTTACTACGAGCAGTACTTC. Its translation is CASSPTSGSYYEQYF.

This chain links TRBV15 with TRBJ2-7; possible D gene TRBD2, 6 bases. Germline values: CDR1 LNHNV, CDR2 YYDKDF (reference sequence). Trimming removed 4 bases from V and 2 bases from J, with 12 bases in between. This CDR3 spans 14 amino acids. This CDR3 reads CATSTRSGTYEQYF. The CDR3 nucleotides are TGTGCCACCAGCACCCGTAGCGGAACCTACGAGCAGTACTTC.

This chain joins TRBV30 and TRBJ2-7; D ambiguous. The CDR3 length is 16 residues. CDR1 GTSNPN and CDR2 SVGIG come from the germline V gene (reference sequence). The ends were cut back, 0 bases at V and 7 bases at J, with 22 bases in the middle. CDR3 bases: TGTGCCTGGAGTGTACCGTCGGTGGATACGAAAGGGGAGCAGTACTTC. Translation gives CAWSVPSVDTKGEQYF.

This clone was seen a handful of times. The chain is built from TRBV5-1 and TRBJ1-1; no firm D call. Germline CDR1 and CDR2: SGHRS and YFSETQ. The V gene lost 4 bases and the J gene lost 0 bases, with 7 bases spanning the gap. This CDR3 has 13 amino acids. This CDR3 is CASSAGLNTEAFF. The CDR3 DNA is TGCGCCAGCAGCGCCGGCCTGAACACTGAAGCTTTCTTT.

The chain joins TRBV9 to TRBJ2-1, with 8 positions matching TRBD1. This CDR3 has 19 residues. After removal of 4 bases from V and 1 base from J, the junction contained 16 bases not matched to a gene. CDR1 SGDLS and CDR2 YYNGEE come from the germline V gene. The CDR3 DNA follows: TGTGCCAGCAGCCCCCGGACAGGGAAGAATTATGGGTCCTACAATGAGCAGTTCTTC. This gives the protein CASSPRTGKNYGSYNEQFF.

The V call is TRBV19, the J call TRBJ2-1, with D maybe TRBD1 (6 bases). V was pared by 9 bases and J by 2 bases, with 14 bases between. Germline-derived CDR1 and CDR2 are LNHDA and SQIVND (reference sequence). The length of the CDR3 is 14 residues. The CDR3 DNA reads TGTGCCAGCACTCCAGGGGCCCCCTACAATGAGCAGTTCTTC. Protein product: CASTPGAPYNEQFF.

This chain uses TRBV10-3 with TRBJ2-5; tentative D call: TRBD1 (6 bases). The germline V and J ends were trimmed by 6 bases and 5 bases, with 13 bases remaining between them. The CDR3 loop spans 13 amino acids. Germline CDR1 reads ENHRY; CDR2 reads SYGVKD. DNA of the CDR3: TGTGCCATCAGCACACAGGGAGACGAGACCCAGTACTTC. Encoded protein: CAISTQGDETQYF.

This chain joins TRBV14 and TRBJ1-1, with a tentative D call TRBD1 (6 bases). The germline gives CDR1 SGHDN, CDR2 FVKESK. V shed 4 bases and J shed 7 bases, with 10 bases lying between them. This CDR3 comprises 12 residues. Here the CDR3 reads CASSRQGFEAFF. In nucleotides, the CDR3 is TGTGCCAGCAGCCGGCAGGGGTTTGAAGCTTTCTTT.

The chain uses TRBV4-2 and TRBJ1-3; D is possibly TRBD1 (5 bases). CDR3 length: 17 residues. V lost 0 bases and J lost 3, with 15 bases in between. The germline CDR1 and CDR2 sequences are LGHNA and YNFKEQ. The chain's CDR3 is CASSQDPEGQGGNTIYF. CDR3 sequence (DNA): TGTGCCAGCAGCCAAGATCCCGAAGGGCAGGGTGGAAACACCATATATTTT.

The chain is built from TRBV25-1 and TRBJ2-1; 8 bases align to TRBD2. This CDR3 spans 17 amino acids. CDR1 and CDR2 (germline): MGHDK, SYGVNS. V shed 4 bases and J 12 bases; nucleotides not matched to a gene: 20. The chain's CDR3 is CASSVFGAAGDLARQFF. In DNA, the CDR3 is TGTGCCAGCAGTGTATTCGGAGCAGCGGGAGATCTCGCAAGGCAGTTCTTC.

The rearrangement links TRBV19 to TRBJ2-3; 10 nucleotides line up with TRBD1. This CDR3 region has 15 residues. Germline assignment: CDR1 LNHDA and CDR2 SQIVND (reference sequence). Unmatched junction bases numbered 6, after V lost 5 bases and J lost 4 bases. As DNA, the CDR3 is TGTGCCAGTAGTCCCCCCGGACAGGGGGCAGATACGCAGTATTTT. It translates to CASSPPGQGADTQYF.

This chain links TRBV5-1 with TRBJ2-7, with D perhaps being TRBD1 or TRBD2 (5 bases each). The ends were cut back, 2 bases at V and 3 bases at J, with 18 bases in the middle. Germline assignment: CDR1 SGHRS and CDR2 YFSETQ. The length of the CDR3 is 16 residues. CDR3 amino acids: CASSFTGTPGNYEQYF. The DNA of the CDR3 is TGCGCCAGCAGCTTCACGGGAACTCCAGGGAACTACGAGCAGTACTTC.

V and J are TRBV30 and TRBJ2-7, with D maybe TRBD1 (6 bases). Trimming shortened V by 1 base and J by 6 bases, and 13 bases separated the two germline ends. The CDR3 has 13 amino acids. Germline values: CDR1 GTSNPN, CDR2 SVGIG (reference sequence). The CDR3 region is CAWSDKAGVEQYF. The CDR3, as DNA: TGTGCCTGGAGTGACAAAGCAGGGGTCGAGCAGTACTTC.

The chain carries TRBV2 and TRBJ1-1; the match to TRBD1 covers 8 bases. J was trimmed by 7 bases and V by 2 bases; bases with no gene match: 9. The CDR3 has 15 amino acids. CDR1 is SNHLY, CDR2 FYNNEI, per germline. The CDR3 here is CASSERRTGRVEAFF. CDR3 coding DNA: TGTGCCAGCAGTGAACGGAGGACAGGGAGAGTTGAAGCTTTCTTT. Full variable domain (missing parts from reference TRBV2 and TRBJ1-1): EPEVTQTPSHQVTQMGQEVILRCVPISNHLYFYWYRQILGQKVEFLVSFYNNEISEKSEIFDDQFSVERPDGSNFTLKIRSTKLEDSAMYFCASSERRTGRVEAFFGQGTRLTVV.